This record looks at one T cell receptor (beta chain) sequence and its context. Its antigen remains unknown. Sequencing was performed with immunoSEQ multiplex PCR; in TCRdb, only in-frame clones are kept and a portion is missing. This table holds 130,000 or so clones, 70% to 90% found once. CDR1 is MGHRA, CDR2 YSYEKL, per germline. CDR3 length: 16 residues. Unmatched junction bases numbered 6, after V lost 0 bases and J lost 4 bases. This sample is part of a study of radiotherapy plus CTLA-4 blockade in lung cancer. Alongside CTLA-4 blockade with ipilimumab, patients with chemo-refractory metastatic non-small-cell lung cancer received focal radiation. Findings and caveats of the study: Expansion in blood of tumor-derived TCR clones was seen after radiotherapy plus ipilimumab.

J is TRBJ1-3 and V is TRBV4-1; 7 positions match TRBD1. The TCR sequence derives from a human donor with non-small cell lung cancer that progressed on radiotherapy plus ipilimumab. Sequencing used peripheral blood, obtained from a patient treated with radiotherapy plus ipilimumab. This CDR3 is CASSQDFPGGGNTIYF. In nucleotides, the CDR3 is TGCGCCAGCAGCCAAGATTTTCCAGGGGGGGGAAACACCATATATTTT.